This T cell receptor beta chain was identified in a study of naive and memory T cell subsets. This clonotype has a count of ten or more. For blood and skin samples, reverse transcription used TCR alpha and beta constant primers. TCRdb ran MiXCR on the 5' RACE reads and lists one entry per CDR3 protein. In the table there are some 22,000 distinct CDR3 sequences, around 4% of which are singletons. This CDR3 is 14 amino acids long. The germline CDR1 and CDR2 sequences are MDHEN and SYDVKM. V lost 6 bases, J lost 9 bases, and 10 bases stayed unmatched. Whole-blood samples were less than 3 ml of peripheral blood from healthy adult volunteers.

The TCR was taken from a male donor in good health. The genes are TRBV28 and TRBJ1-5; TRBD1 matches at 8 bases. The CDR3: CASSTSRTGLPQHF. As DNA, the CDR3 is TGTGCCAGCAGCACATCCCGGACAGGGTTGCCCCAGCATTTT.